This TCR beta chain was sequenced in a study of CD8+ T cells in alopecia areata. Study results and caveats: Sharing of TCR sequences between patients (possibly for HLA-related reasons) was less clear than in mice.

After isolation, RNA underwent reverse transcription to generate cDNA as the sequencing template. This table comes from immunoSEQ multiplex PCR, and its TCRdb copy is limited to in-frame clones, with some not included. Of 180,000 or so clones in the sample, approximately 50% were seen once. The treatment here: oral pan-JAK inhibitor, 5-10 mg twice daily. Germline loops: CDR1 SNHLY, CDR2 FYNNEI. The CDR3 has 13 residues. Trimming pared 5 bases from V and 0 bases from J, leaving 7 bases between. Worth noting for this clone: Its target is not known.

V usage is TRBV2 and J usage is TRBJ1-1; D remains unclear. This TCR came from a human donor with alopecia areata. Sequencing was performed on CD8+ T cells sorted from blood, taken between weeks 51 and 52, from a patient treated with tofacitinib. The CDR3 is CASSPLVNTEAFF. The CDR3 DNA sequence: TGTGCCAGCAGTCCTCTAGTGAACACTGAAGCTTTCTTT.